The present T cell receptor (beta chain) was sequenced within a study of regulatory T cells in long-lasting Graves disease. Construction of TCR beta libraries relied on iRepertoire HTBI primers and on Arm-PCR targeting CDR3 regions. TCRdb used MiXCR to reprocess the multiplex PCR reads, holding one entry per CDR3 protein. The sample includes about 440,000 distinct CDR3 sequences, 14% to 15% seen only once; the top ten take about a sixth. CDR1 is SGHAT and CDR2 is FQNNGV in the germline V gene. This CDR3 is 20 amino acids long. Trimming took off 2 bases at V and 0 bases at J, with 20 bases between the two ends. Time point given: newly diagnosed GD, antithyroid drugs for less than 3 months. Extracted PBMC RNA gave rise to the TCR library. These same records also appear under a second study, on T cells in Graves' hyperthyroidism and ophthalmopathy. From that second work: Exclusion of a patient resulted from uncontrolled infection, other autoimmune disease, pregnancy or lactation. The blood repertoire included most of the expanded thyroid clonotypes above 0.001.

Sequencing used peripheral blood mononuclear cells (PBMCs), obtained at new diagnosis, from a patient treated with antithyroid drugs. This TCR was recovered from a woman in her thirties with Graves disease. This rearrangement joins TRBV11-2 to TRBJ1-6; D may be TRBD1 (5 bases). The CDR3 protein is CASSLNGGVREISYNSPLHF. The CDR3 DNA follows: TGTGCCAGCAGCTTAAATGGGGGGGTTCGCGAAATCTCCTATAATTCACCCCTCCACTTT.